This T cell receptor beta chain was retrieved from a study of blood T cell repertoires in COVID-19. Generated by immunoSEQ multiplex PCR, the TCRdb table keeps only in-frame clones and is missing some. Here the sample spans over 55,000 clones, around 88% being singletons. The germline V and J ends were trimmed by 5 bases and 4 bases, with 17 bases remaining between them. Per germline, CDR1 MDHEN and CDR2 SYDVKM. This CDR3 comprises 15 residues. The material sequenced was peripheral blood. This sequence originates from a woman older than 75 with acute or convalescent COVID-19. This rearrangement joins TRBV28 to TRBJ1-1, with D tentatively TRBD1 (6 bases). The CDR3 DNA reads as TGTGCCAGCAGTCTGGACAGCCTACGAGGCACTGAAGCTTTCTTT. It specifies CASSLDSLRGTEAFF.